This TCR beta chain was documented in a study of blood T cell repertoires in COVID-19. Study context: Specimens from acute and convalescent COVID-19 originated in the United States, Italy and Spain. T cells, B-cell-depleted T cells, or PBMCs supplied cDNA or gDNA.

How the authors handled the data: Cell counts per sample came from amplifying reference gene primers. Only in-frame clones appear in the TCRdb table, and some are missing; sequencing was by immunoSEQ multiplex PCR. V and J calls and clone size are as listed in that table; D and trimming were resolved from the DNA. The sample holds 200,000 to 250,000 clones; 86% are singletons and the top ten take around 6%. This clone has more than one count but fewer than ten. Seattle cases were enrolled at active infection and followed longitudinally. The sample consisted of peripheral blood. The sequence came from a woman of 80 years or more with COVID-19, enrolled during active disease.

CDR3 sequence reads: CASSGTGATYEQYF. DNA for the CDR3: TGTGCCAGCAGTGGCACAGGGGCTACCTACGAGCAGTACTTC. This chain links TRBV28 with TRBJ2-7; 7 positions match TRBD1. Germline V gene lookup returns CDR1 MDHEN and CDR2 SYDVKM. The CDR3 totals 14 residues. With V trimmed by 5 bases and J by 2 bases, 6 bases remained unmatched.